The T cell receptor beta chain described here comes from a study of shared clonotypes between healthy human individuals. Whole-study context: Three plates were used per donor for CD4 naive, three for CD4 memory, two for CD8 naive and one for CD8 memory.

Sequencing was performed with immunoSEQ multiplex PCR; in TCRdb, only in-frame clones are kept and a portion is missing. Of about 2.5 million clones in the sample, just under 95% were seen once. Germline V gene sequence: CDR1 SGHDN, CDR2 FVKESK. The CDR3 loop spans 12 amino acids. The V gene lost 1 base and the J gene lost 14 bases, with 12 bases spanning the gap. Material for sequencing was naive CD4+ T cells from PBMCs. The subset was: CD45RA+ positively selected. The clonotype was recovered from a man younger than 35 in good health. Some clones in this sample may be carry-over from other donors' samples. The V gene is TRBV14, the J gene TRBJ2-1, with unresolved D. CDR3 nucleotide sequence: TGTGCCAGCAGCCAAGTTGTCAGTCAAGAGTTCTTC. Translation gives CASSQVVSQEFF.